What follows are 30 T cell receptor beta chains derived from one specimen sequenced in a study of cytotoxic CD8 clonotypes in ibrutinib-treated CLL. Produced via immunoSEQ multiplex PCR; TCRdb's table is partial and in-frame only. The repertoire holds 150,000 to 250,000 clones, 55% to 85% seen once, with around an eighth in the top ten. The starting material was PBMCs, obtained after 24 months of ibrutinib treatment. All receptors derive from a human donor with chronic lymphocytic leukemia.

The CDR3 loop reads CATLGHRSNQPQHF. CDR3 sequence (DNA): TGTGCCACCCTAGGGCATCGTAGCAATCAGCCCCAGCATTTT. This chain links TRBV19 with TRBJ1-5; D remains ambiguous. Germline V gives CDR1 LNHDA, CDR2 SQIVND (reference sequence). CDR3 length equals 14 residues. Deletions cut 10 bases from V and 0 bases from J, with 13 bases between. Full variable domain (missing parts from reference TRBV19 and TRBJ1-5): DGGITQSPKYLFRKEGQNVTLSCEQNLNHDAMYWYRQDPGQGLRLIYYSQIVNDFQKGDIAEGYSVSREKKESFPLTVTSAQKNPTAFYLCATLGHRSNQPQHFGDGTRLSIL.

The V gene is TRBV25-1, the J gene TRBJ2-2; 7 bases are shared with TRBD2. Per the germline V gene, CDR1 is MGHDK and CDR2 is SYGVNS. The CDR3 runs to 15 residues. V trimming: 3 bases; J trimming: 7 bases; junction bases outside the gene matches: 8. The DNA of the CDR3 is TGTGCCAGCAGTGATAGGACTAGGCGGATCGGGGAGCTGTTTTTT. Protein sequence: CASSDRTRRIGELFF.

This clone has just one count. The chain links TRBV11-2 to TRBJ2-7, with 12 bases matching TRBD2. Germline CDR1 reads SGHAT; CDR2 reads FQNNGV. The CDR3 is 18 residues long. Losses at the gene ends were 5 bases for V and 3 bases for J; bases not matched to a gene: 14. DNA for the CDR3: TGTGCCAGCAGCCAACGGACTAGCGGGGCCGAGGAGTTCTACGAGCAGTACTTC. Its translation is CASSQRTSGAEEFYEQYF.

This clone occurred a few times. The chain uses TRBV4-2 and TRBJ2-2; the D is unclear. Germline V gene lookup returns CDR1 LGHNA and CDR2 YNFKEQ. V was trimmed by 6 bases and J by 4 bases, leaving 15 bases between them. The CDR3 has 15 amino acids. The CDR3 region is CASSPSSASTGELFF. CDR3 coding DNA: TGTGCCAGCAGTCCCTCGTCGGCGTCCACCGGGGAGCTGTTTTTT.

The chain links TRBV6-5 to TRBJ2-7, with 11 bases that match TRBD1. The CDR3 has 14 residues. Unmatched junction bases numbered 6, after V lost 8 bases and J lost 3 bases. Per germline, CDR1 MNHEY and CDR2 SVGAGI. CDR3 DNA sequence: TGTGCCAGCTTAGGGGACAGGGGGAACTACGAGCAGTACTTC. Its protein is CASLGDRGNYEQYF.

The rearrangement uses TRBV6-1 and TRBJ2-7; D uncertain. The CDR3 covers 14 residues. V lost 3 bases, J lost 4 bases, and 13 bases lay in between. Germline CDR1 reads MNHNS; CDR2 reads SASEGT. The CDR3 nucleotides read TGTGCCAGCAGTGAGGGCGGCAGCCTATACGAGCAGTACTTC. This gives the protein CASSEGGSLYEQYF.

CDR3: CASSYQETQYF. The CDR3 DNA follows: TGTGCCAGCAGTTACCAAGAGACCCAGTACTTC. V and J are TRBV27 and TRBJ2-5; D gene ambiguous. The CDR3 has 11 amino acids. Germline V gene sequence: CDR1 MNHEY, CDR2 SMNVEV (reference sequence). Trimming shortened V by 4 bases and J by 0 bases, and 0 bases separated the two germline ends.

The chain couples TRBV7-9 to TRBJ2-1; possibly TRBD1 for D (6 bases). Germline loops: CDR1 SEHNR, CDR2 FQNEAQ (reference sequence). The CDR3 runs to 17 residues. Trimming removed 4 bases at V and 6 bases at J, with 22 bases between. CDR3 nucleotides: TGTGCCAGCAGCTCGACTGACAGGACAATAACTGTCAATGAGCAGTTCTTC. Encoded protein: CASSSTDRTITVNEQFF.

The chain is built from TRBV18 and TRBJ2-7, with TRBD2 identical over 9 bases. Germline trimming cut 6 bases from V and 5 bases from J; bases unmatched to any gene: 11. Germline V gene sequence: CDR1 KGHSH, CDR2 LQKENI. The CDR3 extends over 15 amino acids. CDR3 in amino acids: CASSLTSGRDDEQYF. The CDR3 bases are TGTGCCAGCTCGTTGACTAGCGGTCGGGATGACGAGCAGTACTTC.

The V and J genes are TRBV9 and TRBJ2-2, with 8 bases matching TRBD1. The CDR3 has 16 residues. Germline V CDR1 and CDR2: SGDLS, YYNGEE. After removal of 4 bases from V and 4 bases from J, the junction contained 9 bases not matched to a gene. The CDR3: CASSPQGAGITGELFF. The CDR3 DNA reads TGTGCCAGCAGCCCGCAGGGGGCGGGGATCACCGGGGAGCTGTTTTTT.

This chain connects TRBV28 to TRBJ2-3; D is perhaps TRBD2 (6 bases). CDR3 length: 18 amino acids. From germline, CDR1 is MDHEN and CDR2 SYDVKM. V was shortened by 1 base and J by 0 bases, with 17 bases between the two germline ends. In DNA, the CDR3 is TGTGCCAGCAGTTTATACTACCGGGAGAGGGGCAGCACAGATACGCAGTATTTT. Encoded protein: CASSLYYRERGSTDTQYF.

This clone was recorded once. This chain joins TRBV10-3 and TRBJ2-2; possibly TRBD1 for D (5 bases). The CDR3 runs 15 residues. Deletions cut 2 bases from V and 2 bases from J, with 9 bases between. Germline CDR1 and CDR2: ENHRY and SYGVKD. CDR3 residues: CAISEGRVNTGELFF. The CDR3 region has the DNA TGTGCCATCAGTGAGGGCAGGGTCAACACCGGGGAGCTGTTTTTT.

CDR3 in DNA: TGTGCCAGCAGTGGTCAATCTAGCAATCAGCCCCAGCATTTT. It is translated as CASSGQSSNQPQHF. The chain has TRBV28 and TRBJ1-5; D is undetermined. V was shortened by 5 bases and J by 0 bases, with 8 bases between the two germline ends. Germline V CDR1 and CDR2: MDHEN, SYDVKM. The CDR3 is 14 residues long. Complete variable domain (other parts from reference TRBV28 and TRBJ1-5): DVKVTQSSRYLVKRTGEKVFLECVQDMDHENMFWYRQDPGLGLRLIYFSYDVKMKEKGDIPEGYSVSREKKERFSLILESASTNQTSMYLCASSGQSSNQPQHFGDGTRLSIL.

V usage is TRBV15 and J usage is TRBJ2-7; a weak D match, TRBD1 (6 bases). Trimming took off 3 bases at V and 3 bases at J, with 18 bases between the two ends. Germline loops: CDR1 LNHNV, CDR2 YYDKDF (reference sequence). The CDR3 has 16 amino acids. Here the CDR3 reads CATSRGHPLGNYEQYF. Written as DNA, the CDR3 is TGTGCCACCAGCAGGGGACATCCACTGGGTAACTACGAGCAGTACTTC.

This chain links TRBV29-1 with TRBJ2-7; the match to TRBD2 covers 9 bases. This CDR3 is built from 12 residues. CDR1 is SQVTM, CDR2 ANQGSEA, per germline. Trimming cost V 6 bases and J 2 bases; bases outside gene matches: 2. CDR3 DNA: TGCAGCGTCGTAGCGGGAGCCTACGAGCAGTACTTC. This gives the protein CSVVAGAYEQYF.

The chain joins TRBV11-1 to TRBJ2-7; TRBD2 agrees at 15 bases. This CDR3 has 17 residues. The germline gives CDR1 SGHAT, CDR2 FQDESV (reference sequence). V was pared by 4 bases and J by 3 bases, with 7 bases of the junction left unmatched. The CDR3 nucleotides are TGTGCCAGCAGCTCACGGACTAGCGGGAGGGGAAGCTACGAGCAGTACTTC. Its protein is CASSSRTSGRGSYEQYF.

The chain combines TRBV5-1 with TRBJ2-1; TRBD1 is a possible D gene (5 bases). Germline V lookup: CDR1 SGHRS, CDR2 YFSETQ. The CDR3 length is 17 residues. V was clipped by 0 bases and J by 2 bases, with 15 bases between them. CDR3 sequence (DNA): TGCGCCAGCAGCTTGGGGACATCAGTAAGCCCCTACAATGAGCAGTTCTTC. Translating it yields CASSLGTSVSPYNEQFF.

J is TRBJ2-5 and V is TRBV7-9; D uncertain. Trimming pared 2 bases from V and 4 bases from J, leaving 8 bases between. This CDR3 spans 13 amino acids. Germline-derived CDR1 and CDR2 are SEHNR and FQNEAQ (reference sequence). The CDR3 sequence: CASSLLGGETQYF. The CDR3 DNA follows: TGTGCCAGCAGCTTACTAGGTGGAGAGACCCAGTACTTC.

There are a few counts of this clone. The chain has TRBV2 and TRBJ2-7, with no clear D. V gave up 5 bases and J gave up 2 bases, with 1 base separating them. This CDR3 has 10 residues. Germline V gene sequence: CDR1 SNHLY, CDR2 FYNNEI. The CDR3 loop is CASSTYEQYF. The CDR3 region has the DNA TGTGCCAGCAGTACCTACGAGCAGTACTTC. Full variable domain (missing parts from reference TRBV2 and TRBJ2-7): EPEVTQTPSHQVTQMGQEVILRCVPISNHLYFYWYRQILGQKVEFLVSFYNNEISEKSEIFDDQFSVERPDGSNFTLKIRSTKLEDSAMYFCASSTYEQYFGPGTRLTVT.

V is TRBV21-1 and J is TRBJ1-2; the D call of TRBD1 is as the table states it, not checked on the DNA. TRBV21-1 is a pseudogene locus. CDR3 length: 14 amino acids. CDR3 amino acids: CASSKADTFYGYTF. CDR3 coding DNA: TGTGCCAGCAGCAAAGCCGACACCTTCTATGGCTACACCTTC.

This clone showed up just a few times. This chain uses TRBV9 with TRBJ1-5, with 8 nucleotides matching TRBD1. Germline CDR1 SGDLS, CDR2 YYNGEE. V lost 3 bases to trimming and J lost 0 bases; unmatched junction nucleotides: 5. There are 16 residues in the CDR3. The CDR3 region has the DNA TGTGCCAGCAGCGGAGGGGACAGGTATAGCAATCAGCCCCAGCATTTT. Its protein product is CASSGGDRYSNQPQHF.

This clone was seen only a few times. V is TRBV2 and J is TRBJ1-2; D gene unclear. The CDR3 has 13 residues. Germline V CDR1 and CDR2: SNHLY, FYNNEI. V lost 0 bases to trimming and J lost 2 bases, with 4 bases between them. The DNA for the CDR3 is TGTGCCAGCAGTGAAGCCGACAACTATGGCTACACCTTC. It is translated as CASSEADNYGYTF.

The V and J genes are TRBV4-2 and TRBJ1-3; D gene uncertain. The V and J ends lost 0 bases and 0 bases respectively, with 12 bases between them. The CDR3 sequence is 17 residues long. Germline V gene sequence: CDR1 LGHNA, CDR2 YNFKEQ. The CDR3 region is CASSQDGEASSGNTIYF. The CDR3 region has the DNA TGTGCCAGCAGCCAAGATGGCGAGGCGAGCTCTGGAAACACCATATATTTT.

This clone was seen only a few times. This chain links TRBV10-3 with TRBJ2-1, with a weak D call TRBD1 (5 bases). V was clipped by 3 bases and J by 5 bases, with 11 bases between them. This CDR3 has 14 amino acids. CDR1 and CDR2 from the germline V gene are ENHRY and SYGVKD. The CDR3 DNA reads as TGTGCCATCAGTGAAGGGCAGGGCGACAATGAGCAGTTCTTC. The encoded protein is CAISEGQGDNEQFF.

There are a few counts of this clone. The J gene is TRBJ1-5, the V gene TRBV19, with 7 bases that match TRBD1. In germline, CDR1 is LNHDA, CDR2 SQIVND (reference sequence). The CDR3 consists of 13 residues. V lost 8 bases, J lost 2 bases, and 3 bases stayed unmatched. The CDR3 DNA reads as TGTGCCAGTGGAGGGACAGGCAATCAGCCCCAGCATTTT. Protein sequence: CASGGTGNQPQHF. Full variable domain (rest looked up from reference TRBV19 and TRBJ1-5): DGGITQSPKYLFRKEGQNVTLSCEQNLNHDAMYWYRQDPGQGLRLIYYSQIVNDFQKGDIAEGYSVSREKKESFPLTVTSAQKNPTAFYLCASGGTGNQPQHFGDGTRLSIL.

This clone was seen a handful of times. The chain links TRBV2 to TRBJ1-2; the D is unclear. Looked up from germline, CDR1 is SNHLY and CDR2 is FYNNEI. The V end was cut by 5 bases, the J end by 0 bases, with 10 bases between. There are 14 residues in the CDR3. The DNA for the CDR3 is TGTGCCAGCAGTCGCCGTGGGTCTAACTATGGCTACACCTTC. Translating gives CASSRRGSNYGYTF.

The rearrangement links TRBV5-1 to TRBJ1-1; the match to TRBD1 covers 9 bases. The CDR3 consists of 15 residues. Losses at the gene ends were 7 bases for V and 3 bases for J; bases not matched to a gene: 10. From germline, CDR1 is SGHRS and CDR2 YFSETQ. CDR3 sequence reads: CASHIQGAADTEAFF. Written as DNA, the CDR3 is TGCGCCAGCCATATACAGGGGGCTGCGGACACTGAAGCTTTCTTT.

This chain connects TRBV11-1 to TRBJ2-7; TRBD2 matches 7 bases. CDR1 and CDR2 from the germline V gene are SGHAT and FQDESV (reference sequence). The CDR3 is made up of 15 amino acids. The J segment lost 3 bases and the V segment lost 1 base, leaving 6 bases of the junction unmatched. DNA of the CDR3: TGTGCCAGCAGCTTAGGCCTAGGCGGGAGCTACGAGCAGTACTTC. Protein: CASSLGLGGSYEQYF.

On this clone itself: An end of the junction does not agree with germline; a read error may underlie this. The chain links TRBV7-7 to TRBJ2-7; maybe TRBD2 (5 bases). The germline V gene has CDR1 SSHAT and CDR2 FNYEAQ (reference sequence). CDR3 length: 13 residues. The CDR3 DNA is TGTGCTAGCAGCTTATCGGAGGCCTACGAGCAGTACTTC. Translating it yields CASSLSEAYEQYF.

This clone was observed a few times. This chain links TRBV5-1 with TRBJ2-7; TRBD2 aligns across 7 bases. The CDR3 covers 12 residues. With V trimmed by 4 bases and J by 7 bases, 5 bases remained unmatched. Germline V gene lookup returns CDR1 SGHRS and CDR2 YFSETQ. CDR3 DNA sequence: TGCGCCAGCAGCCTAGGGGAGGGGGAGCAGTACTTC. Translating it yields CASSLGEGEQYF.